This T cell receptor (beta chain) emerged from a study of T cell responses to AZD1222 COVID-19 vaccine. Study-wide results and caveats: After the peak T cell response, and only then, were repertoires sampled.

A note on this clone: The antigen remains undetermined.

Libraries were prepared by immunoSEQ multiplex PCR; TCRdb keeps only in-frame clonotypes and omits some of them. The sample yields more than 95,000 clones, around 91% seen once. CDR1 is LNHDA, CDR2 SQIVND, per germline (reference sequence). This CDR3 is 17 amino acids long. V was clipped by 6 bases and J by 1 base; unmatched bases: 10. The sample was peripheral blood, taken 28 days after the second AZD1222 dose. This receptor was identified in an adult who received the AZD1222 COVID-19 vaccine. J is TRBJ2-7 and V is TRBV19; 12 nucleotides align to TRBD1. The CDR3 DNA sequence: TGTGCCAGTAGCCCCCGGGACAGGGGGCTCCTATCCTACGAGCAGTACTTC. As protein: CASSPRDRGLLSYEQYF. Together with reference TRBV19 and TRBJ2-7, the CDR3 gives the full variable domain: DGGITQSPKYLFRKEGQNVTLSCEQNLNHDAMYWYRQDPGQGLRLIYYSQIVNDFQKGDIAEGYSVSREKKESFPLTVTSAQKNPTAFYLCASSPRDRGLLSYEQYFGPGTRLTVT.